This T cell receptor beta chain comes out of a study of T-cell memory formation after mild COVID-19. Overall study findings and caveats: Cross-reactive memory seemingly joined, as some responding clones were found in pre-infection memory. Nothing showed for sure that second-wave clones peaking on day 37 were SARS-CoV-2 specific. Clones which contracted sat mainly in CM and EM if CD4+, and in EMRA if CD8+.

This CDR3 is built from 13 residues. V lost 3 bases, J lost 1 base, and 8 bases lay in between. Looked up from germline, CDR1 is SGHRS and CDR2 is YFSETQ. A single record per CDR3 protein comes from TCRdb applying MiXCR to the 5' RACE reads. The data hold over 120,000 distinct CDR3 sequences, with less than 25% observed a single time. This clonotype has only a few counts. Its antigen is not known. This TCR derives from an adult woman who had mild COVID-19 (a few samples of this study predate the infection). Cell type and time point are not known. The chain carries TRBV5-1 and TRBJ2-7; perhaps TRBD1 as D (6 bases). Input material: PBMCs or a T cell subset sorted from them (not recorded which). CDR3 sequence: CASSWDNSYEQYF. CDR3 coding DNA: TGCGCCAGCAGCTGGGACAATTCCTACGAGCAGTACTTC. Based on the CDR3 plus reference TRBV5-1 and TRBJ2-7, the full variable domain is KAGVTQTPRYLIKTRGQQVTLSCSPISGHRSVSWYQQTPGQGLQFLFEYFSETQRNKGNFPGRFSGRQFSNSRSEMNVSTLELGDSALYLCASSWDNSYEQYFGPGTRLTVT.